This TCR beta chain was sequenced during a study of T-cell reconstitution after alpha-beta-depleted transplantation in children. Regarding this clonotype: The target antigen is unknown.

The library targeted TCRbeta and was prepared with unique molecular identifiers. TCRdb independently ran MiXCR on the PCR reads; one entry per CDR3 protein. The sample records about 590,000 distinct CDR3 sequences, 10% to 15% being singletons. Findings and limits, study-wide: From newly produced T cells came most of the T-cell counts and diversity one year after transplant. Some patients owed their high day-60 TCRbeta diversity to surviving recipient T cells and thymic progenitors. Several hundred graft clones that had expanded were reportedly the source of alpha-beta T cells about two months after transplant.

Trimming stripped 5 bases from V and 0 bases from J, with 17 bases between. CDR3 length equals 17 residues. Germline V gives CDR1 MDHEN, CDR2 SYDVKM. The sequencing here drew on PBMCs, mostly from graft donor cells, taken 360 days after TCRalphabeta/CD19-depleted stem cell transplant. The V gene is TRBV28, the J gene TRBJ2-4, with D tentatively TRBD1 (6 bases). The clonotype originates from a male patient under 18 who had a stem cell transplant for acute myeloid leukemia, so the T cells may come from the graft donor. This chain's CDR3 is CASSPWGPLIAKNIQYF. Here the CDR3 DNA reads TGTGCCAGCAGTCCTTGGGGGCCTCTTATAGCCAAAAACATTCAGTACTTC.